These 26 T cell receptor beta chains were sequenced from one sample in a study of blood T cell repertoires in COVID-19. Assay: immunoSEQ multiplex PCR; the TCRdb copy retains only in-frame clones and omits some. In the table there are some 270,000 clones, roughly 80% of which are singletons. The sample was peripheral blood. The receptors were gathered from a person between 65 and 79 years old with COVID-19, enrolled during active disease.

The chain links TRBV7-9 to TRBJ1-5; D is perhaps TRBD1 (6 bases). Germline values: CDR1 SEHNR, CDR2 FQNEAQ (reference sequence). The CDR3 spans 17 residues. Trimming left V 5 bases short and J 4 bases short, with 21 bases between. This CDR3 is CASSQGYGESGNQPQHF. DNA for the CDR3: TGTGCCAGCAGCCAGGGGTATGGGGAATCGGGAAATCAGCCCCAGCATTTT.

Comments on this clone: Germline and junction disagree at one end, which may indicate a read error. The chain joins TRBV2 to TRBJ1-2; TRBD1 is a possible D gene (5 bases). The CDR3 covers 15 residues. The germline V gene has CDR1 SNHLY and CDR2 FYNNEI. The CDR3 DNA is TGTGCCAGCACTGAAAGTTACGGAGGGACCTATGGCTACACCTTC. Encoded protein: CASTESYGGTYGYTF.

The chain combines TRBV5-1 with TRBJ2-3; 7 bases align to TRBD2. This CDR3 contains 15 residues. Germline V lookup: CDR1 SGHRS, CDR2 YFSETQ. With V trimmed by 4 bases and J by 2 bases, 7 bases remained unmatched. The CDR3 here is CASSVALADTDTQYF. The CDR3 DNA reads TGCGCCAGCAGCGTCGCTCTAGCGGACACAGATACGCAGTATTTT.

The chain employs TRBV28 and TRBJ2-7; 9 nucleotides line up with TRBD1. V gave up 5 bases and J gave up 0 bases; unmatched junction bases: 5. CDR3 length: 15 amino acids. Germline-derived CDR1 and CDR2 are MDHEN and SYDVKM. CDR3 amino acids: CASSPGTGSSYEQYF. The DNA of the CDR3 is TGTGCCAGCAGTCCCGGGACAGGGAGCTCCTACGAGCAGTACTTC.

The table lists this clone with a few counts. V gene TRBV19 combines with J gene TRBJ2-5; the D gene is possibly TRBD2 (6 bases). CDR1 and CDR2 from the germline V gene are LNHDA and SQIVND (reference sequence). Between the trimmed V and J ends, which lost 11 bases and 4 bases, there was a span of 17 bases. The CDR3 consists of 13 residues. The CDR3 region has the DNA TGTGCCTCAGCGGGCGGGCGGGGAGAGACCCAGTACTTC. Protein sequence: CASAGGRGETQYF.

The V call is TRBV29-1, the J call TRBJ1-2; TRBD1 matches 12 bases. This CDR3 region has 16 residues. J was trimmed by 7 bases and V by 1 base; bases with no gene match: 10. Germline CDR1 reads SQVTM; CDR2 reads ANQGSEA. The CDR3 DNA sequence: TGCAGCGTTGAAGTAACTATGGGACAGGGGGCTGGTGGCTACACCTTC. Protein sequence: CSVEVTMGQGAGGYTF.

This clone was picked up one time. The J gene is TRBJ1-2, the V gene TRBV28, with 7 positions matching TRBD1. The CDR3 is made up of 14 amino acids. V trimming: 2 bases; J trimming: 8 bases; junction bases outside the gene matches: 8. Germline V CDR1 and CDR2: MDHEN, SYDVKM. CDR3 bases: TGTGCCAGCAGTTTACCCCATACAGGGGAAGGCTACACCTTC. Translating it yields CASSLPHTGEGYTF.

The chain employs TRBV27 and TRBJ2-1; D remains ambiguous. Germline CDR1 reads MNHEY; CDR2 reads SMNVEV (reference sequence). With 5 bases removed from V and 10 bases from J, the gap between germline ends came to 15 bases. The CDR3 runs 13 residues. CDR3: CASSPRVSSEQFF. CDR3 DNA: TGTGCCAGCAGTCCCCGGGTCTCCAGCGAGCAGTTCTTC.

The genes are TRBV6-2 or TRBV6-3 and TRBJ1-4; 7 bases match TRBD1. Germline V lookup: CDR1 MNHEY, CDR2 SVGEGT. CDR3 length: 17 residues. Germline trimming cut 4 bases from V and 0 bases from J; bases unmatched to any gene: 8. The CDR3 is CASSSDREAPTNEKLFF. The CDR3 DNA reads as TGTGCCAGCAGTTCTGACAGGGAAGCTCCAACTAATGAAAAACTGTTTTTT.

The gene calls are TRBV5-1 and TRBJ2-2, with TRBD1 as a possible D gene (6 bases). The CDR3 sequence is 15 residues long. The germline gives CDR1 SGHRS, CDR2 YFSETQ. Trimming cost V 4 bases and J 4 bases, with 14 bases left between them. Written as DNA, the CDR3 is TGCGCCAGCAGCCCGGGGACAAGTCCCACCGGGGAGCTGTTTTTT. This translates into CASSPGTSPTGELFF.

To note about this clone: Given a much more abundant clone one base away, this may be a read error. V usage is TRBV5-6 and J usage is TRBJ1-2, with D unresolved. CDR1 is SGHDT, CDR2 YYEEEE, per germline. The CDR3 length is 11 residues. V was clipped by 4 bases and J by 4 bases, with 5 bases between them. CDR3 residues: CASSPGYGYTF. The CDR3 DNA is TGTGCCAGCAGCCCCGGCTATGGCTACACCTTC.

J is TRBJ1-6 and V is TRBV6-1; the D gene is possibly TRBD1 (5 bases). Germline V lookup: CDR1 MNHNS, CDR2 SASEGT. V was trimmed by 2 bases and J by 13 bases, leaving 12 bases between them. This CDR3 region has 13 residues. The CDR3 DNA sequence: TGTGCCAGCAGTGAATGGCAGGGTTGGCCCCTCCACTTT. Translated: CASSEWQGWPLHF.

V gene TRBV7-8 combines with J gene TRBJ1-2; possibly TRBD1 for D (5 bases). CDR1 is SGHVS and CDR2 is FQNEAQ in the germline V gene. CDR3 length: 13 amino acids. V dropped 0 bases and J dropped 7 bases, with 9 bases sitting between them. This CDR3 reads CASSLALGAGYTF. In DNA, the CDR3 is TGTGCCAGCAGCTTAGCTTTAGGGGCTGGCTACACCTTC.

The rearrangement links TRBV27 to TRBJ1-3; D is uncertain. Trimming shortened V by 5 bases and J by 0 bases, and 11 bases separated the two germline ends. The CDR3 is 15 amino acids. The germline V gene encodes CDR1 MNHEY and CDR2 SMNVEV (reference sequence). This CDR3 is CASSPDIRSGNTIYF. Here the CDR3 DNA reads TGTGCCAGCAGTCCCGACATCCGCTCTGGAAACACCATATATTTT.

The J gene is TRBJ1-5, the V gene TRBV5-1; 9 bases are a match to TRBD1. J gave up 4 bases and V 3 bases, and 2 bases lay outside the gene matches. Germline loops: CDR1 SGHRS, CDR2 YFSETQ. This CDR3 has 14 residues. The CDR3: CASSSGQGNQPQHF. The CDR3, as DNA: TGCGCCAGCAGCTCGGGACAGGGTAATCAGCCCCAGCATTTT. Using reference TRBV5-1 and TRBJ1-5 for the parts outside the CDR3, the full variable domain is KAGVTQTPRYLIKTRGQQVTLSCSPISGHRSVSWYQQTPGQGLQFLFEYFSETQRNKGNFPGRFSGRQFSNSRSEMNVSTLELGDSALYLCASSSGQGNQPQHFGDGTRLSIL.

The rearrangement links TRBV4-1 to TRBJ2-7, with 10 bases identical to TRBD2. The CDR3 spans 16 residues. Germline trimming cut 3 bases from V and 0 bases from J; bases unmatched to any gene: 5. CDR1 MGHRA and CDR2 YSYEKL come from the germline V gene. The CDR3, as DNA: TGCGCCAGCAGCCACCAGGGACTAGCGTTCTCCTACGAGCAGTACTTC. As protein: CASSHQGLAFSYEQYF.

The chain uses TRBV6-2 or TRBV6-3 and TRBJ2-2; a weak D match, TRBD1 (6 bases). Germline CDR1 MNHEY, CDR2 SVGEGT. This CDR3 comprises 16 residues. Trimming shortened V by 6 bases and J by 6 bases, and 20 bases separated the two germline ends. The DNA for the CDR3 is TGTGCCAGCAGCCCTCGAAGTCACAGGGAATCCGGGGAGCTGTTTTTT. Protein product: CASSPRSHRESGELFF.

The chain joins TRBV6-1 to TRBJ1-5; D is ambiguous. The CDR3 extends over 16 amino acids. The ends were cut back, 0 bases at V and 1 base at J, with 10 bases in the middle. Per the germline V gene, CDR1 is MNHNS and CDR2 is SASEGT. This chain's CDR3 is CASSEASLGSNQPQHF. CDR3 sequence (DNA): TGTGCCAGCAGTGAAGCGAGTCTGGGCAGCAATCAGCCCCAGCATTTT.

This clone turned up a few times. The chain links TRBV6-2 or TRBV6-3 to TRBJ1-3; D unresolved. V gave up 6 bases and J gave up 0 bases, with 9 bases separating them. The CDR3 loop spans 14 amino acids. From germline, CDR1 is MNHEY and CDR2 SVGEGT. CDR3 loop: CASSPIHSGNTIYF. The DNA for the CDR3 is TGTGCCAGCAGCCCCATACACTCTGGAAACACCATATATTTT.

This chain joins TRBV6-2 or TRBV6-3 and TRBJ2-3; 8 bases agree with TRBD1. Germline V CDR1 and CDR2: MNHEY, SVGEGT. V gave up 6 bases and J gave up 0 bases; unmatched junction bases: 5. This CDR3 comprises 15 residues. The CDR3 sequence is CASSPTGDSTDTQYF. In DNA, the CDR3 is TGTGCCAGCAGCCCGACAGGGGATAGCACAGATACGCAGTATTTT.

The rearrangement uses TRBV15 and TRBJ2-4; no clear D. The germline V gene has CDR1 LNHNV and CDR2 YYDKDF (reference sequence). The V end lost 0 bases, the J end lost 7 bases, and 13 bases lay between the germline ends. The CDR3 sequence is 15 residues long. The CDR3 coding sequence is TGTGCCACCAGCAGAGATTGGAGACTGGCGAACATTCAGTACTTC. The encoded protein is CATSRDWRLANIQYF.

The chain recombines TRBV21-1 with TRBJ1-2. TRBV21-1 is an annotated pseudogene. The CDR3 covers 16 residues. The CDR3 nucleotides are TGTGCCAGCAGCAAAGCCCCGAGGAAGATAAGCTATGGCTACACCTTC. Encoded protein: CASSKAPRKISYGYTF.

This chain links TRBV5-1 with TRBJ2-2; D perhaps matches TRBD2 (6 bases). Germline CDR1 reads SGHRS; CDR2 reads YFSETQ. The ends were cut back, 1 base at V and 2 bases at J, with 12 bases in the middle. The CDR3 runs to 16 residues. CDR3: CASSLFVGGNTGELFF. Written as DNA, the CDR3 is TGCGCCAGCAGCTTGTTCGTGGGAGGAAACACCGGGGAGCTGTTTTTT.

The chain combines TRBV30 with TRBJ2-3; 11 bases match TRBD2. This CDR3 spans 15 amino acids. CDR1 and CDR2 (germline): GTSNPN, SVGIG (reference sequence). After removal of 4 bases from V and 5 bases from J, the junction contained 8 bases not matched to a gene. CDR3 region: CAWTTLLAGGDTQYF. The CDR3 coding sequence is TGTGCCTGGACCACACTTCTAGCGGGAGGAGATACGCAGTATTTT.

This chain joins TRBV7-9 and TRBJ2-3; TRBD1 might be the D (6 bases). Trimming shortened V by 0 bases and J by 6 bases, and 19 bases separated the two germline ends. This CDR3 is built from 17 residues. The germline V gene has CDR1 SEHNR and CDR2 FQNEAQ (reference sequence). The CDR3 DNA reads TGTGCCAGCAGCTTAGCAGCCGGGGCAGGGGACAAGGATACGCAGTATTTT. Amino acid sequence: CASSLAAGAGDKDTQYF.

The chain joins TRBV5-1 to TRBJ2-2, with D perhaps matching TRBD1 (6 bases). This CDR3 spans 16 amino acids. Deletions cut 0 bases from V and 6 bases from J, with 15 bases between. Germline V CDR1 and CDR2: SGHRS, YFSETQ. The CDR3 nucleotides are TGCGCCAGCAGCTTGGCCACAGGGACCATTTCCGGGGAGCTGTTTTTT. It codes for CASSLATGTISGELFF.